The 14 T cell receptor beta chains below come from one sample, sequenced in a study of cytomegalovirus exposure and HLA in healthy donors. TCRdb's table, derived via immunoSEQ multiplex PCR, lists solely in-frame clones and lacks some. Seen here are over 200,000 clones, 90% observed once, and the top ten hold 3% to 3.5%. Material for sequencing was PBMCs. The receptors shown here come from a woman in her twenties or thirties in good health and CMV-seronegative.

The CDR3 DNA reads as TGCGCCAGCAACGAGGGACTACCGAACACCGGGGAGCTGTTTTTT. It translates to CASNEGLPNTGELFF. V is TRBV10-2 and J is TRBJ2-2, with TRBD2 matching 7 bases. Per the germline V gene, CDR1 is WSHSY and CDR2 is SAAADI. V shed 7 bases and J 0 bases; nucleotides not matched to a gene: 5. The CDR3 extends over 15 amino acids.

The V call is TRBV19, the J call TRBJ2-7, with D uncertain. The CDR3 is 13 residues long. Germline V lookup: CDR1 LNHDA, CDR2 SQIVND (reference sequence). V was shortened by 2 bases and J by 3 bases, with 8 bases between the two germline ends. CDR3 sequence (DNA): TGTGCCAGTAGTATAACGGAGAGCTACGAGCAGTACTTC. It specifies CASSITESYEQYF.

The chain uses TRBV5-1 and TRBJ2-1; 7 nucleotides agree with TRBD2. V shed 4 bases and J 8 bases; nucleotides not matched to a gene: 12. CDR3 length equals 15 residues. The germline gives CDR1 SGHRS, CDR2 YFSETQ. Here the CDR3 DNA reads TGCGCCAGCAGCCCCAGCGGGATTCCTTTCGATGAGCAGTTCTTC. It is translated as CASSPSGIPFDEQFF.

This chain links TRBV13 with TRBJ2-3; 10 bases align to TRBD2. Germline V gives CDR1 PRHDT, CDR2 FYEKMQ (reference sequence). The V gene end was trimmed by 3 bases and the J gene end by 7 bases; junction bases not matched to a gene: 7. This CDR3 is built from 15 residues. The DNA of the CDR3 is TGTGCCAGCAGCTTTGGTCAAACTAGCGGGAATACGCAGTATTTT. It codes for CASSFGQTSGNTQYF. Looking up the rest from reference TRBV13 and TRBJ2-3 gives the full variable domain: AAGVIQSPRHLIKEKRETATLKCYPIPRHDTVYWYQQGPGQDPQFLISFYEKMQSDKGSIPDRFSAQQFSDYHSELNMSSLELGDSALYFCASSFGQTSGNTQYFGPGTRLTVL.

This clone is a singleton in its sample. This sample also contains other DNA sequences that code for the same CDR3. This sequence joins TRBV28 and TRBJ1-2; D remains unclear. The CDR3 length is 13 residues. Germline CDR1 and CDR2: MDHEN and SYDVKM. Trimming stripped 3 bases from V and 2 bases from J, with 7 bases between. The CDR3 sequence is CASSLLGNYGYTF. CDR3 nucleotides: TGTGCCAGCAGTTTGCTTGGGAACTATGGCTACACCTTC.

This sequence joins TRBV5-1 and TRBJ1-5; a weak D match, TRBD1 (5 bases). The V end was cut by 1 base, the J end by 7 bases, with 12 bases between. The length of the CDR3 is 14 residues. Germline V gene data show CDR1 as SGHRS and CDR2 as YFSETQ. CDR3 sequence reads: CASSLLEGTQPQHF. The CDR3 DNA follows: TGCGCCAGCAGCTTGTTGGAGGGGACCCAGCCCCAGCATTTT.

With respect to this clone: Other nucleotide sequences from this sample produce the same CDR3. The CDR3 DNA reads as TGTGCCAGCAGCTTCACTAGCACCGGGGAGCTGTTTTTT. As protein: CASSFTSTGELFF. The rearrangement uses TRBV7-3 and TRBJ2-2, with D possibly being TRBD2 (5 bases). Trimming pared 3 bases from V and 4 bases from J, leaving 6 bases between. This CDR3 is 13 amino acids long. The germline V gene encodes CDR1 SGHTA and CDR2 FQGTGA.

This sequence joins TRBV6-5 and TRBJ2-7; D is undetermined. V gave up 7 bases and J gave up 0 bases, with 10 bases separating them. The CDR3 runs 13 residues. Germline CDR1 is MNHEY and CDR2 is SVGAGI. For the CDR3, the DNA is TGTGCCAGCAAAGATTCAGGCTCCTACGAGCAGTACTTC. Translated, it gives CASKDSGSYEQYF.

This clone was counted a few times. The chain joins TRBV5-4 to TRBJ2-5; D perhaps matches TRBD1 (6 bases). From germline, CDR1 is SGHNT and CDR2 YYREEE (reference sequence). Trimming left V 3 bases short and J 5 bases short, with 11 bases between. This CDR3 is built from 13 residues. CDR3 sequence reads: CASSYGQMETQYF. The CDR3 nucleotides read TGTGCCAGCAGCTACGGACAGATGGAGACCCAGTACTTC.

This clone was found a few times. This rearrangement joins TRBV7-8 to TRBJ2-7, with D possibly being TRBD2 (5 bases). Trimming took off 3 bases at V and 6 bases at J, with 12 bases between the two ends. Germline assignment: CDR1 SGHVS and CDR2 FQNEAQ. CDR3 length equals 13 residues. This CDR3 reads CASSFEGYSEQYF. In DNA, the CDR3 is TGTGCCAGCAGCTTTGAGGGATATAGCGAGCAGTACTTC.

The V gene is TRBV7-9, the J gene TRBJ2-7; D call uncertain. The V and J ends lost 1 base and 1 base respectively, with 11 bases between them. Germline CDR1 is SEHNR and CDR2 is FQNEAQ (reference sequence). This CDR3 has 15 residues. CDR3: CASSLDWKSSYEQYF. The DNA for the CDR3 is TGTGCCAGCAGCTTAGACTGGAAGTCATCCTACGAGCAGTACTTC.

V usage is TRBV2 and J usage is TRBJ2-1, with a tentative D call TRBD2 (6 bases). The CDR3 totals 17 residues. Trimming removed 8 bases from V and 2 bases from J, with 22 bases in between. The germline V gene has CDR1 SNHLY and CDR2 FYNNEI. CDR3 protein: CASQARPRGGPYNEQFF. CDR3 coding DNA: TGTGCCAGCCAAGCCCGGCCAAGGGGAGGCCCCTACAATGAGCAGTTCTTC.

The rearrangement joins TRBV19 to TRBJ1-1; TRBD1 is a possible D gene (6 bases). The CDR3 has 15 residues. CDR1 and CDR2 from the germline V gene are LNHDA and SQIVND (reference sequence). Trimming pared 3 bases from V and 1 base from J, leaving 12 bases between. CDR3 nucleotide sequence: TGTGCCAGTAGTATGGATCGAGGGGGGAACACTGAAGCTTTCTTT. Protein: CASSMDRGGNTEAFF.

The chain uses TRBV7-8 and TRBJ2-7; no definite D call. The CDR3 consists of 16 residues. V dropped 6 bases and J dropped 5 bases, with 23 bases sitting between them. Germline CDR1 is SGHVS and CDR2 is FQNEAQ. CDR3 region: CASRLNNARQYHEQYF. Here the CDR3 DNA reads TGTGCCAGCAGACTCAACAACGCCCGGCAGTACCACGAGCAGTACTTC.